Below, one T cell receptor beta chain is given with its context. The data are from a study of T cell changes during pregnancy in multiple sclerosis. Some clones are missing from TCRdb's copy, which holds only in-frame ones; the method was immunoSEQ multiplex PCR. The sample has about 38,000 clones, more than 85% seen once. The CDR3 is made up of 12 amino acids. Trimming cost V 6 bases and J 6 bases; bases outside gene matches: 4. CDR1 is SNHLY and CDR2 is FYNNEI in the germline V gene. This TCR derives from a female donor with multiple sclerosis, enrolled in a pregnancy study. The specimen was CD8+ T cells from peripheral blood mononuclear cells, collected in the third trimester of pregnancy. V and J are TRBV2 and TRBJ1-1; the match to TRBD1 covers 7 bases. CDR3: CASRDRVAEAFF. As DNA, the CDR3 is TGTGCCAGCAGAGACAGGGTCGCTGAAGCTTTCTTT.